Each of the 11 T cell receptor beta chains below was sequenced from the same sample in a study of cytomegalovirus exposure and HLA in healthy donors. The PCR had 60 Vbeta and 13 Jbeta primers. TCRdb's table, derived via immunoSEQ multiplex PCR, lists solely in-frame clones and lacks some. The sample consists of roughly 100,000 clones, roughly 63% of them appearing once. The sequenced material came from PBMCs. The source is a woman between 45 and 65 years old in good health and CMV-seropositive.

The chain recombines TRBV2 with TRBJ2-1, with D perhaps matching TRBD1 (6 bases). Germline CDR1 SNHLY, CDR2 FYNNEI. The CDR3 runs 11 residues. V gave up 9 bases and J gave up 5 bases, with 8 bases separating them. The CDR3 bases are TGTGCCAGGAGGACAGACAATGAGCAGTTCTTC. It yields the protein CARRTDNEQFF.

The chain combines TRBV6-5 with TRBJ1-1; TRBD1 agrees at 9 bases. V dropped 7 bases and J dropped 3; count of bases not matched to a gene: 3. This CDR3 contains 13 residues. Germline CDR1 and CDR2: MNHEY and SVGAGI. CDR3 protein: CASTDRGDTEAFF. In nucleotides, the CDR3 is TGTGCCAGCACCGACAGGGGGGACACTGAAGCTTTCTTT.

This chain uses TRBV19 with TRBJ1-4, with D tentatively TRBD1 (6 bases). The ends were cut back, 4 bases at V and 0 bases at J, with 9 bases in the middle. The CDR3 has 15 amino acids. Germline V gene sequence: CDR1 LNHDA, CDR2 SQIVND (reference sequence). For the CDR3, the DNA is TGTGCCAGTAGTACCGGACAGTCAACTAATGAAAAACTGTTTTTT. Protein sequence: CASSTGQSTNEKLFF.

On this clone: Sequence at one end of the junction differs from germline and may be a read error. The chain is built from TRBV27 and TRBJ2-5; the D gene is possibly TRBD1 (6 bases). The CDR3 loop spans 15 amino acids. Germline V gene sequence: CDR1 MNHEY, CDR2 SMNVEV (reference sequence). The CDR3 sequence: CASSQGTPRQEAQYF. CDR3 nucleotide sequence: TGTGCCAGCAGCCAAGGGACACCTCGCCAAGAGGCCCAGTACTTC.

The CDR3 nucleotides read TGTGCCAGCAGTTTAGGAGGGAGGCTTTCACCCCTCCACTTT. Amino acid sequence: CASSLGGRLSPLHF. The V gene is TRBV28, the J gene TRBJ1-6; D call uncertain. CDR1 MDHEN and CDR2 SYDVKM come from the germline V gene. V lost 2 bases and J lost 9, with 11 bases in between. The length of the CDR3 is 14 residues.

V gene TRBV7-8 combines with J gene TRBJ2-7; D might be TRBD1 (6 bases). There are 15 residues in the CDR3. Germline CDR1 reads SGHVS; CDR2 reads FQNEAQ. The germline V and J ends were trimmed by 2 bases and 6 bases, with 17 bases remaining between them. The chain's CDR3 is CASSLRSAGAGEQYF. The CDR3 DNA is TGTGCCAGCAGCTTAAGGTCCGCAGGGGCGGGCGAGCAGTACTTC.

V and J are TRBV6-6 and TRBJ2-3; weak D call: TRBD2 (5 bases). The CDR3 loop spans 14 amino acids. The V and J ends lost 6 bases and 7 bases respectively, with 17 bases between them. Germline values: CDR1 MNHNY, CDR2 SVGAGI (reference sequence). The CDR3 DNA reads as TGTGCCAGCAGCCAAGGTGCGGGCAAGAATACGCAGTATTTT. Its protein is CASSQGAGKNTQYF.

The V gene is TRBV19, the J gene TRBJ2-1; D is perhaps TRBD2 (6 bases). V was cut by 3 bases and J by 4 bases, with 19 bases left in between. CDR3 length equals 17 residues. The germline V gene has CDR1 LNHDA and CDR2 SQIVND (reference sequence). CDR3 in amino acids: CASSIAWVAAKYNEQFF. The CDR3 region has the DNA TGTGCCAGTAGTATCGCCTGGGTAGCGGCCAAGTACAATGAGCAGTTCTTC. Full variable domain (outside the CDR3, taken from reference TRBV19 and TRBJ2-1): DGGITQSPKYLFRKEGQNVTLSCEQNLNHDAMYWYRQDPGQGLRLIYYSQIVNDFQKGDIAEGYSVSREKKESFPLTVTSAQKNPTAFYLCASSIAWVAAKYNEQFFGPGTRLTVL.

This chain joins TRBV13 and TRBJ1-1; 10 bases are a match to TRBD1. The CDR3 has 19 residues. The V gene's germline CDR1 is PRHDT and CDR2 FYEKMQ (reference sequence). J gave up 5 bases and V 5 bases, and 20 bases lay outside the gene matches. The CDR3 coding sequence is TGTGCCAGCAGCGCGTACTGGGACAGGGGAGTTTTGGGGGAGACTGAAGCTTTCTTT. Amino acids: CASSAYWDRGVLGETEAFF.

This clone has a handful of counts. V gene TRBV29-1 combines with J gene TRBJ2-7; TRBD1 aligns across 9 bases. CDR1 and CDR2 from the germline V gene are SQVTM and ANQGSEA. V gave up 5 bases and J gave up 5 bases; unmatched junction bases: 4. The CDR3 runs to 12 residues. The CDR3 reads CSVWDRDDEQYF. The DNA for the CDR3 is TGCAGCGTTTGGGACAGGGACGACGAGCAGTACTTC.

V is TRBV6-6 and J is TRBJ2-5, with TRBD1 matching 9 bases. The junction had 1 base not matched to a gene; V was cut back by 4 bases and J by 4 bases. The CDR3 is made up of 13 amino acids. Germline CDR1 reads MNHNY; CDR2 reads SVGAGI (reference sequence). Here the CDR3 DNA reads TGTGCCAGCAGTTTGGACAGGGGAGAGACCCAGTACTTC. Translation gives CASSLDRGETQYF.